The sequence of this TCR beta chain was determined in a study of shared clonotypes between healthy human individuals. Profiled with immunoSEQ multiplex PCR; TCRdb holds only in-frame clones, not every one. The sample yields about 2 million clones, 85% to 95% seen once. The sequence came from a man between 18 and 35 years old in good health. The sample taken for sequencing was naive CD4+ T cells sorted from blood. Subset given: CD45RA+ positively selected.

CDR3 loop: CASSLLGQGAQSEQFF. The CDR3 DNA reads as TGTGCCAGCAGCCTCCTGGGACAGGGGGCGCAGAGTGAGCAGTTCTTC. V gene TRBV11-3 combines with J gene TRBJ2-1, with 12 bases aligning to TRBD1. V lost 5 bases and J lost 9; bases outside the gene matches: 11. The CDR3 has 16 residues. Germline CDR1 reads SGHNT; CDR2 reads YENEEA.